The rows below give T cell receptor beta chains drawn from one sample of a study of cytomegalovirus exposure and HLA in healthy donors. Only in-frame clones appear in the TCRdb table, and some are missing; sequencing was by immunoSEQ multiplex PCR. The table lists some 150,000 clones, 8.5% to 10% of them singletons. The specimen was PBMCs. Receptors were obtained from a man aged 45 to 65 in good health and CMV-seronegative. Each CDR3 is given with its conserved first and last residue. The D gene is left open where the match is weak. Clone size is stated in some rows and not others, as once, few, many or a class when expanded.

D	size	J	V	DNA	CDR3
NA	few	TRBJ1-1	TRBV10-3	TGTGCCACCTTGACAGAGGTGAACACTGAAGCTTTCTTT	CATLTEVNTEAFF
NA	few	TRBJ2-5	TRBV10-3	TGTGCCATCAGTGAGTCGGCGGAATTCCAAGAGACCCAGTACTTC	CAISESAEFQETQYF
TRBD2	many	TRBJ2-3	TRBV7-9	TGTGCCAGCAGCCGACTAGCGGGGGGTCACACAGATACGCAGTATTTT	CASSRLAGGHTDTQYF
NA	few	TRBJ2-1	TRBV7-2	TGTGCCAGCAGCTTACCAGGGCAAAATGAGCAGTTCTTC	CASSLPGQNEQFF
NA	few	TRBJ2-7	TRBV6-1	TGTGCCAGCGCCATTAGCCCCTACGAGCAGTACTTC	CASAISPYEQYF
NA	NA	TRBJ2-7	TRBV4-1	TGCGCCAGCAGCCAAGGGGGGCTCGAGCAGTACTTC	CASSQGGLEQYF
TRBD1	NA	TRBJ2-5	TRBV6-1	TGTGCCAGCAGTGAAAGGGACAGGGGATACCTAGGGGAGACCCAGTACTTC	CASSERDRGYLGETQYF
NA	NA	TRBJ2-3	TRBV21-1	TGTGCCAGCAGCGGCCGAAAGGGACAGGGTCGGACAGATACGCAGTATTTT	CASSGRKGQGRTDTQYF
NA	NA	TRBJ1-1	TRBV5-1	TGCGCCAGCAGCTCCCCCCTTTCGAACACTGAAGCTTTCTTT	CASSSPLSNTEAFF
NA	NA	TRBJ2-2	TRBV11-3	TGTGCCAGCAGCCCGGCCCCATCGGGAACCGGGGAGCTGTTTTTT	CASSPAPSGTGELFF
NA	few	TRBJ1-1	TRBV5-6	TGTGCCAGCAGCTTCGGACGGGGGAACACTGAAGCTTTCTTT	CASSFGRGNTEAFF
TRBD1	few	TRBJ1-5	TRBV5-8	TGTGCCAGCGGAGACAGGGTCTCCCAGCATTTT	CASGDRVSQHF
NA	NA	TRBJ1-5	TRBV5-1	TGCGCCAGCAGCTTGGCCGGGGGGGATGGGAATCAGCCCCAGCATTTT	CASSLAGGDGNQPQHF
TRBD1	few	TRBJ1-5	TRBV11-1	TGTGCCAGCAGCAGGGACAGGGATCAGCCCCAGCATTTT	CASSRDRDQPQHF
TRBD1	few	TRBJ2-1	TRBV2	TGTGCCAGCGGGGCCTCGACAGGGGTTACCTACAATGAGCAGTTCTTC	CASGASTGVTYNEQFF
NA	NA	TRBJ1-5	TRBV5-6	TGTGCCAGCAGCTTTAGTACAGGACATCAGCCCCAGCATTTT	CASSFSTGHQPQHF
NA	few	TRBJ2-7	TRBV5-1	TGCGCCAGCAGCTTGCAGTCCCGGGACGAGCAGTACTTC	CASSLQSRDEQYF
NA	few	TRBJ1-2	TRBV5-6	TGTGCCAGCAGCCCCTATGGAGCCTATGGCTACACCTTC	CASSPYGAYGYTF
NA	NA	TRBJ2-4	TRBV7-3	TGTGCCAGCAGCTTGGGAGGGGGAGGTAAAAACATTCAGTACTTC	CASSLGGGGKNIQYF
NA	NA	TRBJ1-2	TRBV6-4	TGTGCCAGCAGCCAAGGAGGGGTTAGTGGCTATGGCTACACCTTC	CASSQGGVSGYGYTF
NA	NA	TRBJ2-1	TRBV18	TGTGCCAGCTCACCTCGCAGGGACAATGAGCAGTTCTTC	CASSPRRDNEQFF
TRBD1	few	TRBJ1-1	TRBV10-3	TGTGCCATCAGAACGACAGGGGGAGACACTGAAGCTTTCTTT	CAIRTTGGDTEAFF
TRBD1	NA	TRBJ1-6	TRBV25-1	TGTGCCAGCAGTGAAAGACAGGGCTTTGATTCACCCCTCCACTTT	CASSERQGFDSPLHF
NA	NA	TRBJ2-6	TRBV7-2	TGTGCCAGCAGCTCCCCGGGACAAAGCTCTGGGGCCAACGTCCTGACTTTC	CASSSPGQSSGANVLTF
NA	few	TRBJ1-1	TRBV27	TGTGCCAGCAGCTCAGGACATGAAGCTTTCTTT	CASSSGHEAFF
TRBD2	NA	TRBJ2-1	TRBV18	TGTGCCAGCTCCCCGGGGCTAGCGGAGAACAATGAGCAGTTCTTC	CASSPGLAENNEQFF
NA	few	TRBJ1-2	TRBV6-1	TGTGCCAGCAGTGGACAGATAAATAACTATGGCTACACCTTC	CASSGQINNYGYTF
NA	NA	TRBJ1-1	TRBV18	TGTGCCAGCTCACCGGGGCAACCGAACACTGAAGCTTTCTTT	CASSPGQPNTEAFF
TRBD1	NA	TRBJ2-5	TRBV5-5	TGTGCCAGCAGCTCTATGGACAGGGGAAGGCAAGAGACCCAGTACTTC	CASSSMDRGRQETQYF
TRBD2	NA	TRBJ2-1	TRBV6-1	TGTGCCAGCAGTGAATTATCGTCTGAGGGGACTAGCGGGAGGGCTGCTGAGCAGTTCTTC	CASSELSSEGTSGRAAEQFF
TRBD1	few	TRBJ1-5	TRBV6-5	TGTGCCAGCAGTGGCCGACAGGGGGCTCGGCCCCAGCATTTT	CASSGRQGARPQHF
TRBD2	few	TRBJ2-7	TRBV18	TGTGCCAGCTCACCAGGCGGGGGGGCGCTATTCTCCAAGCAGTACTTC	CASSPGGGALFSKQYF
NA	few	TRBJ1-1	TRBV30	TGTGCCTGGCGCCAGGGAGCGGGGAACACTGAAGCTTTCTTT	CAWRQGAGNTEAFF
TRBD1	few	TRBJ1-6	TRBV28	TGTGCCAGCAGGTTAGCCACAGGGGTTAATTCACCCCTCCACTTT	CASRLATGVNSPLHF
NA	few	TRBJ1-5	TRBV6-6	TGTGCCAGCAGTCCCGACATTGGTCAGCCCCAGCATTTT	CASSPDIGQPQHF
TRBD2	NA	TRBJ2-2	TRBV5-1	TGCGCCAGCAGCTTGGGCCTAGCGGTTCCCACCGGGGAGCTGTTTTTT	CASSLGLAVPTGELFF
NA	few	TRBJ1-2	TRBV28	TGTGCCAGCAGTTCGTCGGATGGCTACACCTTC	CASSSSDGYTF
NA	few	TRBJ1-1	TRBV19	TGTGCCAGTACCAAGACAGTAAGGAACACTGAAGCTTTCTTT	CASTKTVRNTEAFF
TRBD2	NA	TRBJ2-1	TRBV11-2	TGTGCCAGCAGCTTAATAGCGGGAGGCTGGAATGAGCAGTTCTTC	CASSLIAGGWNEQFF
NA	NA	TRBJ1-4	TRBV7-9	TGTGCCAGCAGCTTGCTGGCCGCAACTAATGAAAAACTGTTTTTT	CASSLLAATNEKLFF
NA	NA	TRBJ1-2	TRBV5-1	TGCGCCAGCAGCCCGGGAGAGGCCCCCTTTGGCTACACCTTC	CASSPGEAPFGYTF
TRBD1	NA	TRBJ2-5	TRBV5-4	TGTGCCAGCAGCCGACAGGGGGTAGGGGAGACCCAGTACTTC	CASSRQGVGETQYF
NA	few	TRBJ1-2	TRBV10-3	TGTGCCATCAAAGGGGCATTAGGCTACACCTTC	CAIKGALGYTF
TRBD2	NA	TRBJ2-3	TRBV7-9	TGTGCCAGCAGCTTAGCTAGCGGGGGGCTTTTTGTCGAGCAGTATTTT	CASSLASGGLFVEQYF
TRBD2	NA	TRBJ2-1	TRBV6-6	TGTGCCAGCAGAGGGACTAGCGGGAATGATGAGCAGTTCTTC	CASRGTSGNDEQFF
NA	NA	TRBJ1-6	TRBV30	TGTGCCTGGACCTCTACTACCGTTTTGGGCAGGGCGAACAATTCACCCCTCCACTTT	CAWTSTTVLGRANNSPLHF
NA	few	TRBJ1-2	TRBV6-5	TGTGCCAGCAGTTATGGTCAGAAATATGGCTACACCTTC	CASSYGQKYGYTF
TRBD2	few	TRBJ2-2	TRBV5-1	TGCGCCAGCAGCATCCCTGCGGGAGAGGCCGGGGAGCTGTTTTTT	CASSIPAGEAGELFF
NA	NA	TRBJ2-7	TRBV25-1	TGTGCCAGCAGCCGTCGGGTACAGGGCCACTCCTACGAGCAGTACTTC	CASSRRVQGHSYEQYF
NA	few	TRBJ2-7	TRBV28	TGTGCCAGCAGGATTGGACAGAGCTACGAGCAGTACTTC	CASRIGQSYEQYF